The 10 T cell receptor beta chains reported below all come from one sample, sequenced in a study of T cells after yellow fever vaccination. MiXCR, run by TCRdb on the 5' RACE reads, gives a single entry per CDR3 protein. The sample consists of just over 300,000 distinct CDR3 sequences, roughly 3.5% of them appearing once. Sequenced material: PBMCs, taken on the day of the yellow fever booster vaccination. Receptor source: a young man who received the YFV17D yellow fever vaccine.

This clonotype was seen ten or more times. The chain joins TRBV5-1 to TRBJ2-1; possibly TRBD2 for D (6 bases). Germline V gives CDR1 SGHRS, CDR2 YFSETQ. V gave up 3 bases and J gave up 0 bases, with 13 bases separating them. The CDR3 has 16 amino acids. The CDR3: CASSYGGMSSYNEQFF. The DNA of the CDR3 is TGCGCCAGCAGCTACGGCGGGATGAGCTCCTACAATGAGCAGTTCTTC.

This clonotype occurred many times. The V gene is TRBV7-2, the J gene TRBJ2-3; D remains unclear. This CDR3 is built from 13 residues. The ends were cut back, 1 base at V and 6 bases at J, with 8 bases in the middle. Germline V gene lookup returns CDR1 SGHTA and CDR2 FQGNSA. In nucleotides, the CDR3 is TGTGCCAGCAGCTTAGTCTACATGGATACGCAGTATTTT. Translated: CASSLVYMDTQYF. The full variable domain, with the rest looked up from reference TRBV7-2 and TRBJ2-3, is GAGVSQSPSNKVTEKGKDVELRCDPISGHTALYWYRQSLGQGLEFLIYFQGNSAPDKSGLPSDRFSAERTGGSVSTLTIQRTQQEDSAVYLCASSLVYMDTQYFGPGTRLTVL.

This clonotype showed up many times. J is TRBJ1-2 and V is TRBV5-6; no clear D. V was pared by 1 base and J by 2 bases, with 12 bases between. The germline CDR1 and CDR2 sequences are SGHDT and YYEEEE. The CDR3 sequence is 15 residues long. The CDR3 bases are TGTGCCAGCAGCTTGACTACGGGAACCAACTATGGCTACACCTTC. As protein: CASSLTTGTNYGYTF. The full variable domain, in which reference TRBV5-6 and TRBJ1-2 provide the parts outside the CDR3, is DAGVTQSPTHLIKTRGQQVTLRCSPKSGHDTVSWYQQALGQGPQFIFQYYEEEERQRGNFPDRFSGHQFPNYSSELNVNALLLGDSALYLCASSLTTGTNYGYTFGSGTRLTVV.

The gene calls are TRBV7-2 and TRBJ1-4; D may be TRBD1 (5 bases). V lost 11 bases and J lost 8, with 18 bases in between. The CDR3 extends over 13 amino acids. Germline V gene sequence: CDR1 SGHTA, CDR2 FQGNSA. The CDR3 here is CASRAGGGEKLFF. In DNA, the CDR3 is TGTGCCTCCAGAGCGGGGGGTGGGGAAAAACTGTTTTTT.

This clonotype turned up a few times. This rearrangement joins TRBV20-1 to TRBJ2-1; possible D gene TRBD1, 6 bases. Trimming left V 5 bases short and J 8 bases short, with 13 bases between. The CDR3 totals 12 residues. The germline V gene has CDR1 DFQATT and CDR2 SNEGSKA (reference sequence). CDR3 in DNA: TGCAGTGCTGCCCCACAGGGCCATGAGCAGTTCTTC. Translated: CSAAPQGHEQFF.

This clonotype was seen a handful of times. The chain couples TRBV18 to TRBJ2-1, with D maybe TRBD1 (5 bases). Germline values: CDR1 KGHSH, CDR2 LQKENI. The CDR3 spans 15 residues. V was trimmed by 4 bases and J by 3 bases, leaving 13 bases between them. CDR3 region: CASSLVSDIYNEQFF. In DNA form, the CDR3 reads TGTGCCAGCTCACTTGTCTCGGACATCTACAATGAGCAGTTCTTC.

The gene calls are TRBV24-1 and TRBJ2-7, with D possibly being TRBD2 (5 bases). Germline V CDR1 and CDR2: KGHDR, SFDVKD. This CDR3 spans 14 amino acids. Trimming took off 3 bases at V and 9 bases at J, with 17 bases between the two ends. The CDR3 loop is CATSDPTLGDGQYF. The CDR3 DNA reads as TGTGCCACCAGTGATCCGACCTTGGGAGACGGGCAGTACTTC.

This clonotype showed up many times. The chain has TRBV7-3 and TRBJ2-2; the D is unclear. The V gene's germline CDR1 is SGHTA and CDR2 FQGTGA. V lost 2 bases and J lost 0, with 10 bases in between. This CDR3 has 16 amino acids. The CDR3 here is CASSLFGGSNTGELFF. The CDR3 coding sequence is TGTGCCAGCAGCTTATTCGGCGGTTCGAACACCGGGGAGCTGTTTTTT.

This sequence joins TRBV19 and TRBJ1-1; a weak D match, TRBD1 (5 bases). This CDR3 region has 16 residues. CDR1 is LNHDA, CDR2 SQIVND, per germline (reference sequence). The ends were cut back, 6 bases at V and 0 bases at J, with 17 bases in the middle. In nucleotides, the CDR3 is TGTGCCAGTAGCCCGAGGGGAGGGTCTATGAACACTGAAGCTTTCTTT. Translating gives CASSPRGGSMNTEAFF.

This clonotype showed up just a few times. The gene calls are TRBV5-5 and TRBJ2-5; 11 positions agree with TRBD1. V shed 4 bases and J 3 bases; nucleotides not matched to a gene: 11. The V gene's germline CDR1 is SGHKS and CDR2 YYEKEE (reference sequence). The CDR3 loop spans 17 amino acids. CDR3 nucleotide sequence: TGTGCCAGCAGCCTGGACAGGGGGCTTGTTATGGAAGAGACCCAGTACTTC. This sequence encodes CASSLDRGLVMEETQYF. Full variable domain (remainder filled in from reference TRBV5-5 and TRBJ2-5): DAGVTQSPTHLIKTRGQQVTLRCSPISGHKSVSWYQQVLGQGPQFIFQYYEKEERGRGNFPDRFSARQFPNYSSELNVNALLLGDSALYLCASSLDRGLVMEETQYFGPGTRLLVL.